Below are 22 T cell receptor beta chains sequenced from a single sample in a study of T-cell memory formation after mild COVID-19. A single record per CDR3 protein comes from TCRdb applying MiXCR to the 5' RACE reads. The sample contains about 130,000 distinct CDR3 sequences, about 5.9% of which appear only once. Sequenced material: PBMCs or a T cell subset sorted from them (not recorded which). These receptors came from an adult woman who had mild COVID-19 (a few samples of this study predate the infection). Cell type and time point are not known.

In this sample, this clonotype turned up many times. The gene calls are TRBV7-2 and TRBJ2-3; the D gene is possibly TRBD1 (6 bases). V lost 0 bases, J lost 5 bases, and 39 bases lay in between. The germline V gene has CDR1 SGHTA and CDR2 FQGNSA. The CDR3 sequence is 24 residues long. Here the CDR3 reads CASSLAIPRTGKRTGGPWGDTQYF. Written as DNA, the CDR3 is TGTGCCAGCAGCTTAGCCATCCCACGTACAGGGAAGAGAACCGGAGGACCATGGGGAGATACGCAGTATTTT.

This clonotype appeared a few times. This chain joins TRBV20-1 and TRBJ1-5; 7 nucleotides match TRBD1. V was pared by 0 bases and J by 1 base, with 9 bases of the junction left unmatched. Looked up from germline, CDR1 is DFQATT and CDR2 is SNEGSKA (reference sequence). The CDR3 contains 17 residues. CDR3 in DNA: TGCAGTGCTAGAGAGAGGGCAGGGGGTAGCAGCAATCAGCCCCAGCATTTT. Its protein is CSARERAGGSSNQPQHF.

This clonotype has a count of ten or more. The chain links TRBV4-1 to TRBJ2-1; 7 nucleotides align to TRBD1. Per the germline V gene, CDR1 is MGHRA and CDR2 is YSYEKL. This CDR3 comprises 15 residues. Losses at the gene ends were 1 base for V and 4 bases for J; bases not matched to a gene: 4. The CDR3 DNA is TGCGCCAGCAGCCAAGTCGACAGGGATTACAATGAGCAGTTCTTC. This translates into CASSQVDRDYNEQFF.

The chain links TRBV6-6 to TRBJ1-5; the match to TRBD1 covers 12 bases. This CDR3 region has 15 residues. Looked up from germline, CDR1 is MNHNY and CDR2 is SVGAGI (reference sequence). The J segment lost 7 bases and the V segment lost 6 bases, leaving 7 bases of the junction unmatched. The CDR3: CASRTWDRGHQPQHF. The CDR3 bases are TGTGCCAGCAGGACGTGGGACAGGGGGCACCAGCCCCAGCATTTT.

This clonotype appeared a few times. The CDR3, as DNA: TGTGCCAGCTCACCGGGACAGGGAGCAACAGATACGCAGTATTTT. This encodes CASSPGQGATDTQYF. The chain carries TRBV18 and TRBJ2-3; 9 nucleotides agree with TRBD1. The CDR3 consists of 15 residues. CDR1 KGHSH and CDR2 LQKENI come from the germline V gene. After removal of 3 bases from V and 3 bases from J, the junction contained 4 bases not matched to a gene.

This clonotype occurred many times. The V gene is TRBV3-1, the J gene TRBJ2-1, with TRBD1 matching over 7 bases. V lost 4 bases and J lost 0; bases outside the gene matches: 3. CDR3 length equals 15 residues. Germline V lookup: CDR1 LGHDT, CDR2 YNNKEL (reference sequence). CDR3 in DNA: TGTGCCAGCAGCCTGAGGGGGCTCTCCTACAATGAGCAGTTCTTC. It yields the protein CASSLRGLSYNEQFF.

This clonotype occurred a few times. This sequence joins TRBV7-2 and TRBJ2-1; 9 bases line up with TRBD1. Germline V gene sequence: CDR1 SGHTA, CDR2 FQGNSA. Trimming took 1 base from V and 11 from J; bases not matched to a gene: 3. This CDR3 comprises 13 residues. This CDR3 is CASSLEQGAKQFF. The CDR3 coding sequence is TGTGCCAGCAGCTTAGAACAGGGGGCTAAGCAGTTCTTC.

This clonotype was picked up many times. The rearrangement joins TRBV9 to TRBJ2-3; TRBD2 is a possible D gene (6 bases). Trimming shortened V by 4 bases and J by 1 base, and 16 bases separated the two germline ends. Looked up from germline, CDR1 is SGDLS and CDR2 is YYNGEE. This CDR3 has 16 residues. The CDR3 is CASSYRTGVGTDTQYF. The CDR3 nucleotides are TGTGCCAGCAGCTACCGGACGGGGGTGGGCACAGATACGCAGTATTTT. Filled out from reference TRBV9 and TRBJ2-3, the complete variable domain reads DSGVTQTPKHLITATGQRVTLRCSPRSGDLSVYWYQQSLDQGLQFLIQYYNGEERAKGNILERFSAQQFPDLHSELNLSSLELGDSALYFCASSYRTGVGTDTQYFGPGTRLTVL.

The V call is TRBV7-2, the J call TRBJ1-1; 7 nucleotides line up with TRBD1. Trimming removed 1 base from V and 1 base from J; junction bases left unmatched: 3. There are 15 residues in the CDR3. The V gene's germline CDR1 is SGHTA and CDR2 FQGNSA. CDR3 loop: CASSLGPGGNTEAFF. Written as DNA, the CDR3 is TGTGCCAGCAGCTTAGGTCCAGGGGGGAACACTGAAGCTTTCTTT.

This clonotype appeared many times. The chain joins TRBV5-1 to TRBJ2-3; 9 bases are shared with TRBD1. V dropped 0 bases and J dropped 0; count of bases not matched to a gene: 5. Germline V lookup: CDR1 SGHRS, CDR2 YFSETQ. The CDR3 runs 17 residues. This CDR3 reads CASSLGTGTGSTDTQYF. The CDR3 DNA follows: TGCGCCAGCAGCTTGGGCACCGGGACAGGGAGCACAGATACGCAGTATTTT.

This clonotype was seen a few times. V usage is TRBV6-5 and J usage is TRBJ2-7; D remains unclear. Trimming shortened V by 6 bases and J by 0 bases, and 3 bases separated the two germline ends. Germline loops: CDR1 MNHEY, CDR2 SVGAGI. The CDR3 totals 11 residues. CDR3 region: CASRSSYEQYF. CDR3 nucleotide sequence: TGTGCCAGCAGGAGCTCCTACGAGCAGTACTTC.

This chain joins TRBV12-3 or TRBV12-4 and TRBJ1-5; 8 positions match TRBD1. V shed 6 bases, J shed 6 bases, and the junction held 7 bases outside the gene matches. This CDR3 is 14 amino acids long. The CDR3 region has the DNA TGTGCCAGCAGCTTTCAGGACAGGGCTCAGCCCCAGCATTTT. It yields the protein CASSFQDRAQPQHF.

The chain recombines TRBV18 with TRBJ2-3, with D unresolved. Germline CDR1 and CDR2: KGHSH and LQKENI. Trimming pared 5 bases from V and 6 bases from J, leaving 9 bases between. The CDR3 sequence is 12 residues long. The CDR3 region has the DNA TGTGCCAGCTCATGGGCAGAGGATACGCAGTATTTT. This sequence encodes CASSWAEDTQYF.

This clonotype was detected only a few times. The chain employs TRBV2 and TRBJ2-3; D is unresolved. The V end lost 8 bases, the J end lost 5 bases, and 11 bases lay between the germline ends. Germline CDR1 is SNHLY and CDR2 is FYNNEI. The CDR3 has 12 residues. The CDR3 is CASSPFIDTQYF. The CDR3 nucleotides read TGTGCCAGCTCCCCTTTCATAGATACGCAGTATTTT. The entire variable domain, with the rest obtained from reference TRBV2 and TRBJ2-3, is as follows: EPEVTQTPSHQVTQMGQEVILRCVPISNHLYFYWYRQILGQKVEFLVSFYNNEISEKSEIFDDQFSVERPDGSNFTLKIRSTKLEDSAMYFCASSPFIDTQYFGPGTRLTVL.

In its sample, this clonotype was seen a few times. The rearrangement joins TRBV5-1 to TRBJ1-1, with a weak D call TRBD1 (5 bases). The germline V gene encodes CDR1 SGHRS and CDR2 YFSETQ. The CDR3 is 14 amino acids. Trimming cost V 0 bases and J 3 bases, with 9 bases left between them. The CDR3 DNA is TGCGCCAGCAGCTTGGACAGGTGGGACACTGAAGCTTTCTTT. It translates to CASSLDRWDTEAFF.

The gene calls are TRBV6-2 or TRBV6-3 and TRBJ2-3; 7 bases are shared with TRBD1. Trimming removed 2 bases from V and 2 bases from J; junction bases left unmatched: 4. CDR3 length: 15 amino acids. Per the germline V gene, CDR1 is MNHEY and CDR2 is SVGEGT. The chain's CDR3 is CASSYKDRITDTQYF. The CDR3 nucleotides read TGTGCCAGCAGTTACAAGGACAGGATCACAGATACGCAGTATTTT.

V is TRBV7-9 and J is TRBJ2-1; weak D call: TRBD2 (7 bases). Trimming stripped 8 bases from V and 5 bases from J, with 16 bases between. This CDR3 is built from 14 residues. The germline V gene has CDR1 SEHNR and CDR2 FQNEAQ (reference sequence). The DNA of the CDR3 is TGTGCCAGCCAGAGGGGGGGACTCCACAATGAGCAGTTCTTC. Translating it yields CASQRGGLHNEQFF.

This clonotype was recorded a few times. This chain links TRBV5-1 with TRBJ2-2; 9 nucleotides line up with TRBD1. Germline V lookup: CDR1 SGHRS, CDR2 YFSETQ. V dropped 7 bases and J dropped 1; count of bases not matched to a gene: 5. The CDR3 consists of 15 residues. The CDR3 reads CASRPDRGNTGELFF. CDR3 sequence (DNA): TGCGCCAGCCGCCCGGACAGGGGGAACACCGGGGAGCTGTTTTTT.

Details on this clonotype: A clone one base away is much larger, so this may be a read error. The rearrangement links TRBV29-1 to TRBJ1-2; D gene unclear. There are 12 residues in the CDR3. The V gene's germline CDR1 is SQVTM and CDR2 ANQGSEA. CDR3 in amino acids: CSVVDGFYGHTF. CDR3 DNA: TGCAGCGTCGTTGACGGATTCTATGGCCACACCTTC.

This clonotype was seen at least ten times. CDR3 protein: CASSPTTGVGDTQYF. The CDR3 DNA reads as TGTGCCAGCAGCCCCACGACAGGGGTAGGGGATACGCAGTATTTT. This chain links TRBV7-3 with TRBJ2-3, with TRBD1 matching 8 bases. Unmatched junction bases numbered 10, after V lost 5 bases and J lost 6 bases. Germline V CDR1 and CDR2: SGHTA, FQGTGA. This CDR3 has 15 residues.

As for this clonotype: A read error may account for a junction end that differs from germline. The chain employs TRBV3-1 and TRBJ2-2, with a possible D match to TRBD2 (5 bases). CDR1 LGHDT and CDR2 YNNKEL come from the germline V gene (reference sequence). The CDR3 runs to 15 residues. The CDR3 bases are TGTGCCAGCAGCCACGACGGGCTGGTCACCGGGGAGCCGTTTTTT. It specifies CASSHDGLVTGEPFF.

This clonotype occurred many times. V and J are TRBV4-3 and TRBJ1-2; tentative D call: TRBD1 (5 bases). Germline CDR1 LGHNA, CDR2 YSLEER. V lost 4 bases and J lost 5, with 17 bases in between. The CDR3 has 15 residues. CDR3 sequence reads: CASSPRDAGTYGYTF. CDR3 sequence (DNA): TGCGCCAGCAGCCCTAGGGACGCAGGAACGTATGGCTACACCTTC.